The next 28 T cell receptor beta chains were all read from a single sample in a study of identical twins. TCRdb used MiXCR to reprocess the 5' RACE reads, holding one entry per CDR3 protein. Of hundreds of thousands of distinct CDR3 sequences in the sample, about 20% were seen once. The sample was also linked to a second study, of T cells expressing NK-cell markers.

The sequenced material came from PBMCs. These TCRs come from a woman between 18 and 29 years old in good health.

The table lists this clonotype with a few counts. The rearrangement joins TRBV27 to TRBJ2-3, with 10 nucleotides matching TRBD2. The germline V gene has CDR1 MNHEY and CDR2 SMNVEV (reference sequence). Trimming cost V 5 bases and J 4 bases; bases outside gene matches: 6. The CDR3 is made up of 15 amino acids. For the CDR3, the DNA is TGTGCCAGCAGTAGAATAGCGGGGGGCGCAGATACGCAGTATTTT. Its translation is CASSRIAGGADTQYF.

V is TRBV14 and J is TRBJ2-1; D call uncertain. The CDR3 loop spans 14 amino acids. Trimming took 5 bases from V and 0 from J, leaving 8 bases between them. CDR1 and CDR2 (germline): SGHDN, FVKESK. The CDR3 DNA is TGTGCCAGCAGCAACTACCTCTCCTACAATGAGCAGTTCTTC. Residues: CASSNYLSYNEQFF.

The V call is TRBV11-1, the J call TRBJ2-2; D is possibly TRBD2 (5 bases). Germline V lookup: CDR1 SGHAT, CDR2 FQDESV (reference sequence). Between the trimmed V and J ends, which lost 5 bases and 5 bases, there was a span of 15 bases. The CDR3 is made up of 15 amino acids. This CDR3 is CASSVVNRGTGELFF. The CDR3 bases are TGTGCCAGCAGCGTCGTGAATCGGGGAACCGGGGAGCTGTTTTTT.

The chain recombines TRBV12-3 or TRBV12-4 with TRBJ2-2; 7 positions agree with TRBD2. The CDR3 spans 14 residues. The trim removed 7 bases at V and 5 bases at J, leaving 7 bases unmatched. DNA for the CDR3: TGTGCCAGCACCACCCGACTAGCAACCGGGGAGCTGTTTTTT. Translated: CASTTRLATGELFF.

Concerning this clonotype: The junction departs from the called germline gene at one end, perhaps through a read error. Written as DNA, the CDR3 is TGCAGTGCTACAGACCACAACGAGCAGCACTTC. Encoded protein: CSATDHNEQHF. The chain uses TRBV20-1 and TRBJ2-7; D not certain. This CDR3 contains 11 residues. Germline assignment: CDR1 DFQATT and CDR2 SNEGSKA (reference sequence).

V and J are TRBV30 and TRBJ1-2; D remains ambiguous. Germline loops: CDR1 GTSNPN, CDR2 SVGIG (reference sequence). The CDR3 spans 13 residues. V was cut by 4 bases and J by 4 bases, with 13 bases left in between. CDR3 nucleotides: TGTGCCTGGACCGTCGGCACCATCTATGGCTACACCTTC. This sequence encodes CAWTVGTIYGYTF. Combining the CDR3 with reference TRBV30 and TRBJ1-2 gives the whole variable domain SQTIHQWPATLVQPVGSPLSLECTVEGTSNPNLYWYRQAAGRGLQLLFYSVGIGQISSEVPQNLSASRPQDRQFILSSKKLLLSDSGFYLCAWTVGTIYGYTFGSGTRLTVV.

This rearrangement joins TRBV20-1 to TRBJ1-6, with unresolved D. V was shortened by 4 bases and J by 10 bases, with 14 bases between the two germline ends. Germline lookup yields CDR1 DFQATT and CDR2 SNEGSKA (reference sequence). This CDR3 contains 13 residues. This chain's CDR3 is CSATAVVPSPLHF. The CDR3 DNA is TGCAGTGCTACGGCCGTCGTCCCATCACCCCTCCACTTT.

The CDR3 region is CSASPRYEQYF. The CDR3 nucleotides are TGCAGTGCTAGTCCCCGCTACGAGCAGTACTTC. The chain carries TRBV20-1 and TRBJ2-7; D remains unclear. Germline loops: CDR1 DFQATT, CDR2 SNEGSKA (reference sequence). This CDR3 is built from 11 residues. V lost 3 bases and J 3 bases, leaving 6 bases between the germline ends.

This clonotype was seen more than once but under ten times. The CDR3 reads CASSPTSGGHYEQYF. CDR3 sequence (DNA): TGTGCCAGCAGCCCGACCTCGGGAGGGCACTACGAGCAGTACTTC. The chain recombines TRBV3-1 with TRBJ2-7; 8 bases match TRBD2. Germline-derived CDR1 and CDR2 are LGHDT and YNNKEL (reference sequence). V shed 4 bases, J shed 3 bases, and the junction held 8 bases outside the gene matches. The CDR3 is 15 residues long.

This clonotype came up a few times. The CDR3 loop is CSARQTSASSYEQYF. CDR3 nucleotides: TGCAGTGCTAGACAGACTAGCGCCAGCTCCTACGAGCAGTACTTC. The chain employs TRBV20-1 and TRBJ2-7, with 8 bases aligning to TRBD2. With 2 bases clipped from V and 0 bases from J, the junction kept 6 bases outside the gene matches. The CDR3 totals 15 residues. Looked up from germline, CDR1 is DFQATT and CDR2 is SNEGSKA (reference sequence).

This clonotype was picked up a small number of times. The V gene is TRBV9, the J gene TRBJ2-7, with TRBD1 identical over 9 bases. The germline CDR1 and CDR2 sequences are SGDLS and YYNGEE. The CDR3 is 16 amino acids. Trimming at V came to 3 bases and at J to 2 bases, leaving 9 bases not matched to a gene. The CDR3 bases are TGTGCCAGCAGCGCTGTACCGGGACAGGGAACCTACGAGCAGTACTTC. Amino acids: CASSAVPGQGTYEQYF.

The chain is built from TRBV19 and TRBJ1-3; D is perhaps TRBD1 (5 bases). Trimming took 3 bases from V and 0 from J, leaving 12 bases between them. Germline V gives CDR1 LNHDA, CDR2 SQIVND (reference sequence). The CDR3 sequence is 16 residues long. The CDR3 DNA sequence: TGTGCCAGTAGTATGGGGCAGCCCTACTCTGGAAACACCATATATTTT. This codes for CASSMGQPYSGNTIYF.

This clonotype was observed at least ten times. This chain uses TRBV7-9 with TRBJ2-1; tentative D call: TRBD1 (6 bases). Germline V gives CDR1 SEHNR, CDR2 FQNEAQ (reference sequence). The CDR3 is made up of 17 amino acids. Trimming cost V 1 base and J 4 bases, with 17 bases left between them. The CDR3 sequence: CASSLVPVTDRYNEQFF. CDR3 nucleotides: TGTGCCAGCAGCTTAGTACCGGTGACGGACAGATACAATGAGCAGTTCTTC.

Note on this clonotype: The junction does not match germline at one end; this may be a read error. The rearrangement joins TRBV7-9 to TRBJ2-3; weak D call: TRBD1 (5 bases). The CDR3 runs 14 residues. CDR1 is SEHNR, CDR2 FQNEAQ, per germline (reference sequence). The CDR3 bases are TGTTCCAGCAGCCGACAGATATTCACAGATACGCAGTATTTT. Amino acids: CSSSRQIFTDTQYF.

This clonotype has a handful of counts. The chain uses TRBV6-1 and TRBJ2-1, with TRBD2 matching 8 bases. The germline CDR1 and CDR2 sequences are MNHNS and SASEGT. J lost 5 bases, V lost 8 bases, and 8 bases had no gene match. The CDR3 is 14 residues long. This chain's CDR3 is CASGGERGNNEQFF. In DNA, the CDR3 is TGTGCCAGCGGGGGGGAGCGGGGGAACAATGAGCAGTTCTTC.

This clonotype has just a few counts. The chain employs TRBV25-1 and TRBJ2-1, with D hard to call. This CDR3 spans 15 amino acids. Trimming took off 8 bases at V and 1 base at J, with 15 bases between the two ends. Germline V lookup: CDR1 MGHDK, CDR2 SYGVNS. The CDR3 here is CASRRTARSYNEQFF. For the CDR3, the DNA is TGTGCCAGCCGAAGGACCGCACGGTCCTACAATGAGCAGTTCTTC.

V is TRBV20-1 and J is TRBJ1-1; D perhaps matches TRBD1 (5 bases). Germline CDR1 and CDR2: DFQATT and SNEGSKA (reference sequence). The V and J ends lost 3 bases and 1 base respectively, with 9 bases between them. The CDR3 has 13 amino acids. In DNA, the CDR3 is TGCAGTGCTAGGACAGAGGAGAACACTGAAGCTTTCTTT. Protein: CSARTEENTEAFF.

V usage is TRBV29-1 and J usage is TRBJ2-1, with 7 bases matching TRBD1. J was trimmed by 2 bases and V by 8 bases; bases with no gene match: 6. CDR1 and CDR2 from the germline V gene are SQVTM and ANQGSEA. This CDR3 has 13 residues. This CDR3 reads CSTRTGTYNEQFF. CDR3 bases: TGCAGCACTCGGACAGGCACCTACAATGAGCAGTTCTTC.

This clonotype was observed at least ten times. The gene calls are TRBV10-3 and TRBJ2-7; 8 nucleotides match TRBD1. V lost 5 bases, J lost 6 bases, and 3 bases stayed unmatched. Germline values: CDR1 ENHRY, CDR2 SYGVKD. This CDR3 is built from 12 residues. CDR3 residues: CAISSTGGEQYF. The CDR3 region has the DNA TGTGCCATCAGTAGTACAGGGGGCGAGCAGTACTTC.

The sample holds a few counts of this clonotype. The rearrangement links TRBV10-3 to TRBJ2-1; 8 bases map to TRBD2. The CDR3 sequence is 17 residues long. Germline assignment: CDR1 ENHRY and CDR2 SYGVKD. The V gene end was trimmed by 10 bases and the J gene end by 7 bases; junction bases not matched to a gene: 21. The CDR3: CATSLRLPGLGENEQFF. The CDR3 bases are TGTGCCACTTCCCTAAGGTTACCGGGACTAGGTGAGAATGAGCAGTTCTTC.

This clonotype was counted a few times. The chain joins TRBV5-5 to TRBJ2-1; TRBD1 aligns across 9 bases. V lost 4 bases to trimming and J lost 7 bases; unmatched junction nucleotides: 9. Germline CDR1 SGHKS, CDR2 YYEKEE (reference sequence). The CDR3 has 15 amino acids. CDR3 amino acids: CASSPGTGSFNEQFF. CDR3 coding DNA: TGTGCCAGCAGCCCGGGGACAGGGAGTTTTAATGAGCAGTTCTTC.

This clonotype turned up a few times. The chain couples TRBV20-1 to TRBJ2-7; TRBD2 matches at 10 bases. The germline gives CDR1 DFQATT, CDR2 SNEGSKA (reference sequence). J was trimmed by 5 bases and V by 4 bases; bases with no gene match: 5. The CDR3 loop spans 13 amino acids. CDR3 amino acids: CSAMLAGVNEQYF. CDR3 DNA sequence: TGCAGTGCTATGCTAGCGGGAGTTAACGAGCAGTACTTC.

The chain is built from TRBV7-2 and TRBJ2-7, with TRBD2 identical over 8 bases. After removal of 8 bases from V and 3 bases from J, the junction contained 9 bases not matched to a gene. CDR1 SGHTA and CDR2 FQGNSA come from the germline V gene. There are 14 residues in the CDR3. The CDR3 reads CASRRLTSVYEQYF. In nucleotides, the CDR3 is TGTGCCAGCCGCCGCTTGACTAGCGTCTACGAGCAGTACTTC.

This clonotype was picked up a small number of times. The chain uses TRBV7-2 and TRBJ2-7; 9 nucleotides agree with TRBD2. CDR1 is SGHTA, CDR2 FQGNSA, per germline. CDR3 length: 16 amino acids. The ends lost 1 base at V and 2 bases at J; junction bases unmatched: 6. The CDR3 loop reads CASSLVTSGRAYEQYF. The CDR3 DNA follows: TGTGCCAGCAGCTTAGTGACTAGCGGACGAGCCTACGAGCAGTACTTC. The full variable domain, rest sourced from reference TRBV7-2 and TRBJ2-7, is GAGVSQSPSNKVTEKGKDVELRCDPISGHTALYWYRQSLGQGLEFLIYFQGNSAPDKSGLPSDRFSAERTGGSVSTLTIQRTQQEDSAVYLCASSLVTSGRAYEQYFGPGTRLTVT.

This clonotype has at least ten counts. The V and J genes are TRBV20-1 and TRBJ1-2; TRBD1 might be the D (6 bases). This CDR3 contains 14 residues. Trimming left V 5 bases short and J 4 bases short, with 17 bases between. The V gene's germline CDR1 is DFQATT and CDR2 SNEGSKA (reference sequence). The DNA for the CDR3 is TGCAGTGCTGAGGACAGCTTTCCCACCTATGGCTACACCTTC. Translating gives CSAEDSFPTYGYTF.

A remark on this clonotype: This may come from a read error, since a much larger clone is one base off. The V gene is TRBV20-1, the J gene TRBJ1-4; D might be TRBD1 (5 bases). CDR1 is DFQATT and CDR2 is SNEGSKA in the germline V gene (reference sequence). CDR3 length equals 14 residues. This CDR3 reads CSATGNIANERLFF. The CDR3 DNA reads TGCAGTGCTACAGGGAACATAGCTAATGAAAGACTGTTTTTT.

This clonotype has only a few counts. V gene TRBV5-1 combines with J gene TRBJ1-2; tentative D call: TRBD1 (5 bases). V was clipped by 0 bases and J by 5 bases, with 17 bases between them. CDR1 SGHRS and CDR2 YFSETQ come from the germline V gene. The CDR3 is 16 residues long. CDR3 sequence reads: CASSLEGPGHIYGYTF. The CDR3 nucleotides read TGCGCCAGCAGCTTGGAAGGTCCCGGACACATATATGGCTACACCTTC.

This clonotype was picked up many times. The gene calls are TRBV7-2 and TRBJ2-2; 7 bases map to TRBD1. The length of the CDR3 is 12 residues. Germline lookup yields CDR1 SGHTA and CDR2 FQGNSA. Trimming at V came to 2 bases and at J to 12 bases, leaving 3 bases not matched to a gene. The CDR3 reads CASSLRQGQLFF. For the CDR3, the DNA is TGTGCCAGCAGCTTAAGACAGGGCCAGCTGTTTTTT.